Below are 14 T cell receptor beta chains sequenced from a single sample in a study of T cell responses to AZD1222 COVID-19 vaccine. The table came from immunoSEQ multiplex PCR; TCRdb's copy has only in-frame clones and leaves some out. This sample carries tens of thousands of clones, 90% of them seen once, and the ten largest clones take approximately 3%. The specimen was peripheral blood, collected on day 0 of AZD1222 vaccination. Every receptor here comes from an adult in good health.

The CDR3 sequence is CSVAGIRGSGYTF. Here the CDR3 DNA reads TGCAGCGTCGCAGGGATTAGGGGATCTGGCTACACCTTC. V usage is TRBV29-1 and J usage is TRBJ1-2; perhaps TRBD1 as D (5 bases). V was trimmed by 6 bases and J by 7 bases, leaving 18 bases between them. Germline V lookup: CDR1 SQVTM, CDR2 ANQGSEA. CDR3 size: 13 residues. Based on the CDR3 plus reference TRBV29-1 and TRBJ1-2, the full variable domain is SAVISQKPSRDICQRGTSLTIQCQVDSQVTMMFWYRQQPGQSLTLIATANQGSEATYESGFVIDKFPISRPNLTFSTLTVSNMSPEDSSIYLCSVAGIRGSGYTFGSGTRLTVV.

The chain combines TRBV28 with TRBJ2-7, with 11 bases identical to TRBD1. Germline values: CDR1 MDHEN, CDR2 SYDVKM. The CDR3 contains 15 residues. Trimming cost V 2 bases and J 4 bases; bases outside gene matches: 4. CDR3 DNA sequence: TGTGCCAGCAGTTTAACGGGGACAGGGGGATACGAGCAGTACTTC. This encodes CASSLTGTGGYEQYF.

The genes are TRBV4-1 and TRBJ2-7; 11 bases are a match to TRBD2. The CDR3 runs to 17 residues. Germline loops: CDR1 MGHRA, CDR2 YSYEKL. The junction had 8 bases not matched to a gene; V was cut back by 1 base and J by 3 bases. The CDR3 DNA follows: TGCGCCAGCAGCCAAGTTCCTATAGCGGGGGGGTTCTACGAGCAGTACTTC. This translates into CASSQVPIAGGFYEQYF.

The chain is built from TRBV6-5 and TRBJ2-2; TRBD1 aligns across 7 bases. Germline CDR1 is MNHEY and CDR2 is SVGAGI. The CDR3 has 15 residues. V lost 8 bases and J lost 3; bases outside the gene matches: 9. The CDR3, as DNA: TGTGCCAGCGGCACCACCGGGACAGACACCGGGGAGCTGTTTTTT. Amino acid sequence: CASGTTGTDTGELFF.

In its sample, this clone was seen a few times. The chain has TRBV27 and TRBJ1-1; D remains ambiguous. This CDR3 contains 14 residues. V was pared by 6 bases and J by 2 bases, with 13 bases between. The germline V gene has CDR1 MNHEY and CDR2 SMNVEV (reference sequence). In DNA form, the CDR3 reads TGTGCCAGCAGGATCTCGCCAGCTAACACTGAAGCTTTCTTT. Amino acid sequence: CASRISPANTEAFF.

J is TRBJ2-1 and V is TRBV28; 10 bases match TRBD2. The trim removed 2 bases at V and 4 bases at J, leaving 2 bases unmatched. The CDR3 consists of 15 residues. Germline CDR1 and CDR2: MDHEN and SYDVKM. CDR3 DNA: TGTGCCAGCAGTTTAGGTAGCGGGGGGTACAATGAGCAGTTCTTC. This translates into CASSLGSGGYNEQFF.

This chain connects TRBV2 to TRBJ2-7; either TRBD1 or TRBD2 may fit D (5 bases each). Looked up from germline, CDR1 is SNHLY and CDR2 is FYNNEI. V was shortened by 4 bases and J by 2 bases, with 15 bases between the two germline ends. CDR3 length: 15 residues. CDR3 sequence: CASSGEGSLPYEQYF. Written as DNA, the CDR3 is TGTGCCAGCAGTGGTGAGGGGTCCCTCCCCTACGAGCAGTACTTC. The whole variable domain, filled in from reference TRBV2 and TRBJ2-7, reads EPEVTQTPSHQVTQMGQEVILRCVPISNHLYFYWYRQILGQKVEFLVSFYNNEISEKSEIFDDQFSVERPDGSNFTLKIRSTKLEDSAMYFCASSGEGSLPYEQYFGPGTRLTVT.

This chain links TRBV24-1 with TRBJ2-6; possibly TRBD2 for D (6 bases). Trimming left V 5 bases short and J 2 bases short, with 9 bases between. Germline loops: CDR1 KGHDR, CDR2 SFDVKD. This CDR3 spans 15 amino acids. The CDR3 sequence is CATSATGAGANVLTF. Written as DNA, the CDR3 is TGTGCCACCAGTGCGACGGGAGCTGGGGCCAACGTCCTGACTTTC.

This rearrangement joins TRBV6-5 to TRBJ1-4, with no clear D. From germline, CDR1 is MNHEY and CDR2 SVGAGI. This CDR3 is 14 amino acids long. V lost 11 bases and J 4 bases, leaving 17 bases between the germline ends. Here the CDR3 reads CASRGGRSNEKLFF. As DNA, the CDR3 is TGTGCCTCCCGCGGCGGGAGGAGTAATGAAAAACTGTTTTTT.

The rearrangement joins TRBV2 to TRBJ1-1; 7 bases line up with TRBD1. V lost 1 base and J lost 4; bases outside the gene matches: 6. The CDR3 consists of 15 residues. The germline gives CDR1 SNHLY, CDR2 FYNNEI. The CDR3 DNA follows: TGTGCCAGCAGTGAAGTACAGGGGCGAGGCACTGAAGCTTTCTTT. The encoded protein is CASSEVQGRGTEAFF.

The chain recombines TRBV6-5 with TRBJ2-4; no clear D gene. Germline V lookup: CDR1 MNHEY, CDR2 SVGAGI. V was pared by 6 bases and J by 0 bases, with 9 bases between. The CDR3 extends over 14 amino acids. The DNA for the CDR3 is TGTGCCAGCAGCGCTGGGGTAGCCAAAAACATTCAGTACTTC. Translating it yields CASSAGVAKNIQYF.

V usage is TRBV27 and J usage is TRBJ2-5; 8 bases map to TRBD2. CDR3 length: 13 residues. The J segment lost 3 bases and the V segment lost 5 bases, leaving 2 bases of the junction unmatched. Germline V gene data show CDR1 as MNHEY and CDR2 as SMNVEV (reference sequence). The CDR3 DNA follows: TGTGCCAGCAGTCTAGCGGGCAAAGAGACCCAGTACTTC. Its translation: CASSLAGKETQYF.

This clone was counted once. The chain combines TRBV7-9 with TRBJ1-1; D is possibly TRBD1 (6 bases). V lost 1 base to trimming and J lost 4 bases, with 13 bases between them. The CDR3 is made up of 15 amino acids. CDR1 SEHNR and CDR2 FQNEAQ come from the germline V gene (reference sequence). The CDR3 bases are TGTGCCAGCAGCTTAGATGGGGGCGTGGGCACTGAAGCTTTCTTT. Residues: CASSLDGGVGTEAFF.

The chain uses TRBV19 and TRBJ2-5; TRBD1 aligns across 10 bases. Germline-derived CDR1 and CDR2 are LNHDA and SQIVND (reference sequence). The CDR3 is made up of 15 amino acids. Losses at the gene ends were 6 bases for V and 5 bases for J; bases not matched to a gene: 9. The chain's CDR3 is CASSYDRGRGETQYF. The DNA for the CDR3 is TGTGCCAGTAGCTATGACAGGGGGCGAGGGGAGACCCAGTACTTC.